This T cell receptor beta chain was obtained from a study of vaccination and CD4 T cells after COVID-19 (dated by TCRdb to 2021 to 2024). In terms of the full investigation: Convalescent patients had a positive SARS-CoV-2 result on nasal swab PCR, and of these patients, some ten had mild disease and one had severe disease. In the convalescent cohort there were six males and four females, among whom were two Hispanic individuals, seven Caucasians, two Asians and one multiracial person. Two doses of either the Pfizer-BioNTech BNT162b2 vaccine (n=8) or the Moderna mRNA-1273 vaccine (n=2) were administered to participants. Post-COVID blood samples were collected from convalescent patients a median of approximately 93 days after diagnosis, with a range of about 30 to 161 days. Post-vaccine blood samples were taken a median of around 70 days after the second vaccine dose, with a range of roughly 13 to 250 days. For stimulating the cultures, overlapping spike peptide pools were used, derived from SARS-CoV-2 as well as from the common cold coronaviruses HCoV-NL63, HCoV-OC43 and HCoV-229E. Control cultures received a CEFX viral epitope pool as the positive control, an HIV-1 Nef peptide pool as the negative control, or no peptide. In under twelve COVID-19 convalescent patients and a handful of infection-naive healthy vaccine recipients, researchers compared the spike-specific CD4+ TCR repertoire from before mRNA vaccination with the repertoire from after. What the authors observed across the whole study: Of the vaccine-specific clones found in convalescent patients, nearly all (304 of 307) were mono-reactive for SARS-CoV-2 spike instead of being cross-reactive with common cold coronaviruses. Only a relatively small number of convalescent patients were included in the study, and early timepoints following natural infection were not analyzed. An increase in the median number of SARS-CoV-2-reactive clonotypes from around 20 after infection to 38 after vaccination was observed, but the change was not found to be significant. In convalescent patients, a median around 89% of post-vaccine SARS-CoV-2-reactive clones were detected only after vaccination, suggesting vaccine-specific priming.

This clonotype has just a few counts. The antigen it recognizes is unknown. No per-base quality is available; no much larger clone lies one base away. Taken with the paper, the label for treatment or condition translates to: 10-day PBMC culture with coronavirus spike peptide pools or control peptides (ViraFEST assay). To expand antigen-specific T cells with peptide pools and then pick out the expanded clonotypes through TCR sequencing, the study relied on the ViraFEST assay. Positive SARS-CoV-2 PCR tests in the convalescent patients dated from March to December 2020, before Alpha, Beta and Delta variants emerged in the United States. PBMCs were cultured at around 2.2 million per well in IMDM supplemented with approximately 5% human AB serum and 10 IU/ml IL-2, with roughly 10 ug/ml peptide pools added. Half of the culture medium was replaced with fresh IL-2-containing medium on days 3 and 7. After less than 12 days of culture, CD4+ T cells were isolated by negative selection using the EasySep CD4+ T cell isolation kit. Ficoll-Paque Plus gradient centrifugation was used to isolate PBMCs from whole blood, and the isolated PBMCs were then either used fresh or cryopreserved at -140C. Each culture condition was generally run in triplicate wells.

The germline V gene (reference sequence) provides CDR1 DFQATT and CDR2 SNEGSKA. The CDR3 runs 13 amino acids, cysteine and phenylalanine included. The CDR3 DNA has 39 bases and is translated from base 1. V loses 3 bases of germline sequence and J loses 0 bases, and the interval between the two ends is 8 bases. Library prep was done by PCR. DNA from cultured CD4+ T cells underwent TCR sequencing with the Oncomine TCR Beta short-read assay at the Johns Hopkins FTIC core. Genomic DNA was extracted from the cultured CD4+ T cells with the QIAamp micro DNA kit. Oncomine TCR Beta libraries from cultured CD4+ T cells were pooled using unique dual indexes and sequenced on an Illumina iSeq 100. Under the source paper's analysis protocol: Non-productive sequences were removed, and CDR3s not starting with C, not ending with F or W, or shorter than 7 amino acids were discarded. Antigen-specific clonotypes were identified using the MANAFEST web application through comparison of peptide-stimulated wells with reference and other culture wells. An FDR below 0.05, an odds ratio above 5, and a productive frequency above 0.1% in at least two of three replicate wells were required for clones to be considered positive. Cross-reactive clonotypes were defined as significantly expanded in both SARS-CoV-2 spike wells and at least one common cold coronavirus spike condition. CDR3 homology was assessed with Levenshtein distances (stringdist) and unrooted phylogenetic trees (ape) in R version 3.6.1. TCRdb cleaned the public reads at Q25 with fastp, built clones with MiXCR and kept in-frame beta chains. Identical CDR3 proteins give one entry, which carries the most common genes and DNA. The V and J calls and clone size are TCRdb's, not the authors'. This sample gives 13,000 to 15,000 distinct CDR3 sequences in total; around 46% of them show up just once. The ten largest account for about 14% of the sample.

The clonotype originates from a human donor who had recovered from COVID-19. Sequencing was carried out using CD4+ T cells from blood, cultured in vitro. The rearranged segments are TRBV20-1 and TRBJ1-1; the D gene identity is not certain. CDR3 loop: CSARSRVNTEAFF. The nucleotide sequence is given as TGCAGTGCTAGGTCTCGGGTGAACACTGAAGCTTTCTTT.